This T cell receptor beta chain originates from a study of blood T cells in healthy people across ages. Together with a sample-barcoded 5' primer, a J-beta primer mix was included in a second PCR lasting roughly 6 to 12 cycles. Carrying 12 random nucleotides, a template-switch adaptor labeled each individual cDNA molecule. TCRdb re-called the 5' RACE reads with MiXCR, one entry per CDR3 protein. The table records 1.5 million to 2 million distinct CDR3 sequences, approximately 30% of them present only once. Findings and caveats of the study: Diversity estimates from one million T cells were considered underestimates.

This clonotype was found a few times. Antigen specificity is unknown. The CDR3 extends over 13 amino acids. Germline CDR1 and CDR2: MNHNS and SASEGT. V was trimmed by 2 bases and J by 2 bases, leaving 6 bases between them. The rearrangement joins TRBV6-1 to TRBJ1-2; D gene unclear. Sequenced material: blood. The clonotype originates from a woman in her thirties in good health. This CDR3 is CASSEWANYGYTF. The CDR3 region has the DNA TGTGCCAGCAGTGAATGGGCCAACTATGGCTACACCTTC.